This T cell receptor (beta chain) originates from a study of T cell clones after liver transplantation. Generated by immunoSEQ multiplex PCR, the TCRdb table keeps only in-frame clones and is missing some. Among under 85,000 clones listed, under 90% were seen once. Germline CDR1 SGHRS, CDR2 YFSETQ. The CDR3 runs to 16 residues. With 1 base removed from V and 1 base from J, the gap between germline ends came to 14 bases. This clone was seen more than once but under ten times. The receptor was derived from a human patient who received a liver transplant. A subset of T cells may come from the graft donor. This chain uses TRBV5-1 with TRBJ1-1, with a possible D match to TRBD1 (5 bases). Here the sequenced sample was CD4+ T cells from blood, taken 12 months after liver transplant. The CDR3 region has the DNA TGCGCCAGCAGCTTGATGTTGACAGCGTCGAACACTGAAGCTTTCTTT. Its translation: CASSLMLTASNTEAFF.